The clone carrying this T cell receptor (beta chain) appeared a single time. These data are taken from a study of CD8+ T cells in alopecia areata. Study-wide context: Among treated patients, oral tofacitinib was administered at 5 to 10 mg twice daily. Patients remained on tofacitinib for 6 to 18 months and then went 6 months without it.

Germline CDR1 and CDR2: ENHRY and SYGVKD. V was pared by 6 bases and J by 8 bases, with 11 bases between. The CDR3 has 12 residues. RNA extraction was followed by reverse transcription into cDNA, which acted as the sequencing template. The data were produced by immunoSEQ multiplex PCR, yet TCRdb's version contains in-frame clones alone and is incomplete. The sample carries roughly 200,000 clones, about 63% recorded once. Lesional scalp punch biopsies and peripheral blood were collected from alopecia areata patients. CD4+ and CD8+ T cells were sorted from PBMCs stained for CD3, CD4 and CD8. The chain combines TRBV10-3 with TRBJ2-1, with unresolved D. This receptor was taken from a human donor with alopecia areata. The starting material was CD4+ T cells sorted from blood, obtained at week 0. The DNA for the CDR3 is TGTGCCATCAGGGGTCTGGGCGATGAGCAGTTCTTC. This codes for CAIRGLGDEQFF.